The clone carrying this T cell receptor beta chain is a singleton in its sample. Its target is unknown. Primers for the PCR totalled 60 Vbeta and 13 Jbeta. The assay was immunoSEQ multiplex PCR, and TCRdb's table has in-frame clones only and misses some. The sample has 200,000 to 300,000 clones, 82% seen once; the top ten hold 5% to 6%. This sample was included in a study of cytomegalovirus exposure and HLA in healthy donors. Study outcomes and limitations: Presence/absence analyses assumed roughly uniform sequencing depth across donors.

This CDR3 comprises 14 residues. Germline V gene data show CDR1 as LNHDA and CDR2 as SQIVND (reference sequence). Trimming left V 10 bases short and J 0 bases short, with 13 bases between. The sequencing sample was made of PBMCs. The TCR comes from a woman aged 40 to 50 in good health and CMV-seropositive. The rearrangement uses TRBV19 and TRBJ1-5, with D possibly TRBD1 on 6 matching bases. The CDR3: CATVDRYSNQPQHF. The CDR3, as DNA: TGTGCCACTGTCGACAGGTATAGCAATCAGCCCCAGCATTTT.